This T cell receptor beta chain was sequenced for a study of shared clonotypes between healthy human individuals (TCRdb year 2020). At the level of the whole study: The cohort included three men and a couple of women between 18 and 49 years of age. To increase sequencing depth and limit assay-specific biases, different laboratories used diverse techniques to prepare libraries and sequence TCR repertoires. To estimate repertoire size and how much clonotypes are shared between individuals, the study performed deep sequencing of blood TCR repertoires from about five healthy adults. For each donor, CD4 naive and CD4 memory were each run on three plates, CD8 naive on two plates, and CD8 memory on one plate. Each donor's leukapheresis produced roughly between roughly 0.85 and 10 billion PBMCs.

For the CD8 naive samples, CD45RO-negative cells were positively selected for CCR7, yielding a CD45RA+CCR7+ population from which TemRA cells were excluded. The donors were healthy, HIV-negative adults with no recently reported acute infections or vaccinations. Every donor was a Caucasian adult residing in Nashville, Tennessee, USA. Blood was collected by leukapheresis, and PBMCs were isolated by Ficoll-Histopaque density gradient centrifugation and then cryopreserved in liquid nitrogen vapor phase. Analytical flow cytometry was used to check the purity and quantity of each magnetically sorted T cell population. From each sorted fraction, genomic DNA was isolated and quantified by UV absorbance on a Nanodrop 2000c. Looking up the germline V gene yields CDR1 SNHLY and CDR2 FYNNEI. From the cysteine up to the phenylalanine, the CDR3 has a length of 16 residues. Only the CDR3 part of the read is kept: 48 bases, read in frame from the first base. V drops 10 bases and J drops 0 bases, leaving 19 bases in between.

Worth noting for this clone: The antigen it binds to is not known. No clone much larger than this one lies a single base away; base qualities are absent.

TCR CDR3 regions were amplified from genomic DNA by multiplex PCR using the deep immunoSEQ assay. Extracted genomic DNA from each cell subset was distributed evenly across all wells of several immunoSEQ 96-well plates, and each plate was treated as a replicate. For sorted subsets, roughly 200 ng of genomic DNA, equivalent to 25,000 to 30,000 T cell genomes, went into each replicate PCR. Purified libraries were quantified with a Qubit 3.0 fluorometer, sized on a Bioanalyzer 2100, and re-quantified with the KAPA Library Quantification kit. A separate single-read 150-cycle Illumina NextSeq 550 flow cell was used to sequence each immunoSEQ 96-well plate. In the original analysis: Because the immunoSEQ output included only junctional sequences and no quality scores, the filtering could not be the same as the filtering used for full-length reads. To assign V/J genes and CDR3, sequences were annotated using PyIR, a Python wrapper for IgBLAST v1.9, with IMGT germline references. Reads were filtered out if the reads had weak V/J assignments (E-value above 1e-6), no CDR3, stop codons, out-of-frame junctions, or ambiguous translated residues. V3J clonotypes were defined as sequences sharing an identical inferred V gene, J gene, and CDR3 amino acid sequence. To compute the percentage overlap between repertoires, the number of shared unique clonotypes was divided by the size of the smaller repertoire. Repertoire richness was assessed with RTK rarefaction, the Chao1 estimator, and Recon v2.1 estimates of unobserved clonotypes. Generation probabilities for all TCRbeta clonotypes obtained by the gDNA method from a handful of donors were computed using OLGA. As stored in TCRdb, this immuneACCESS dataset retains in-frame rearrangements with V and J assigned. A fraction of the clones does not appear; measured against another copy, unresolved V genes explain less than half of the discrepancy, and the remainder lacks a known reason. V and J calls and clone size are given by that table; D and trimming were obtained from the DNA. Here the sample has roughly 550,000 clones; 95% occur a single time. The top ten clonotypes cover 0.11% of the sample.

General study outcomes and caveats: Sampling was restricted to blood, and TCR repertoires in tissue are likely to differ from TCR repertoires in blood. Naive subsets generally had larger estimated clonotype richness than memory subsets. Higher generation probabilities were observed for clonotypes shared by all four sorted-subset donors than for non-shared clonotypes. When a few donors were compared, the shared fraction of clonotypes was 5% to 6.5% for naive CD4, roughly 3.4% for naive CD8, more than 2% for memory CD4, and under 0.5% for memory CD8. Incomplete sequencing was indicated by rarefaction of sorted-subset datasets, despite the large sequencing depth. Pairwise subsampling led to the expectation that sequencing depth would affect the degree of clonotype sharing among donors. Because the study included a small number of donors, the genetic and exposure-history diversity represented was limited.

The sequence was collected from a woman aged 30 to 39 in good health. This sequence uses TRBV2 and TRBJ2-1; perhaps TRBD1 is the D gene, with 5 bases matching. Specimen: naive CD8+ T cells sorted from blood. The cell subset or site label here, explained by the study, means: CD45RA+CCR7+. The CDR3 region reads CATISDDRDSYNEQFF. The DNA is as follows: TGTGCCACCATCTCTGACGACAGAGACTCCTACAATGAGCAGTTCTTC.